This record concerns one T cell receptor beta chain sequence. Antigen specificity is unknown. A sample-barcoded 5' primer and a J-beta primer mix were used in a second PCR of about 6 to 11 cycles. A 12-random-nucleotide template-switch adaptor tagged each cDNA molecule. A single record per CDR3 protein comes from TCRdb applying MiXCR to the 5' RACE reads. The data show around 900,000 distinct CDR3 sequences, roughly 51% seen once. In germline, CDR1 is SGDLS, CDR2 YYNGEE. There are 16 residues in the CDR3. J was trimmed by 8 bases and V by 1 base; bases with no gene match: 9. The data originate from a study of blood T cells in healthy people across ages. Study-level results: Per million T cells, TCR beta diversity dropped roughly linearly as age increased.

The clonotype was recovered from a woman aged 55-69 years in good health. The V gene is TRBV9, the J gene TRBJ2-1; 10 bases line up with TRBD2. Sequencing used blood. The CDR3 region has the DNA TGTGCCAGCAGCGTAATGGGCCTAGCGGGAGATCATGAGCAGTTCTTC. This translates into CASSVMGLAGDHEQFF.